This T cell receptor beta chain stems from a study of cytomegalovirus exposure and HLA in healthy donors. Study-wide background: Genetic ancestry analysis placed about 80% of the roughly 400 donors that were genotyped in the Caucasian-associated cluster. Study observations and caveats: It was approximately 160 TCR beta chains that were listed as cytomegalovirus-associated.

This clone came up once. Its antigen remains unidentified. Both 60 Vbeta primers and 13 Jbeta primers went into the PCR. In the original processing: In a later analysis, 10 million to 11 million of approximately 86 million unique beta chains occurred in at least two donors. TCRdb's table, derived via immunoSEQ multiplex PCR, lists solely in-frame clones and lacks some. That table furnishes V, J and clone size, whereas the DNA furnished D and trimming. The profile covers about 130,000 clones, with around 70% appearing a single time and 4% taken by the ten largest. CDR3 length equals 21 residues. Losses at the gene ends were 0 bases for V and 0 bases for J; bases not matched to a gene: 13. Germline CDR1 LGHNA, CDR2 YSLEER.

Material: PBMCs. The receptor comes from a man in his forties or fifties in good health and CMV-seropositive. J is TRBJ2-3 and V is TRBV4-3, with 12 positions matching TRBD2. The CDR3 DNA sequence: TGCGCCAGCAGCCAAGAGCGGACCGGGACTAGCGGGTACCTTAGCACAGATACGCAGTATTTT. It yields the protein CASSQERTGTSGYLSTDTQYF.